The present T cell receptor (beta chain) was sequenced within a study of neurological immune-mediated disorders (dated by TCRdb to the late 2010s). With respect to the entire study: Of the roughly 34 multiple sclerosis patients, around 30 had relapsing-remitting MS and 3 had secondary progressive MS. The study compared peripheral blood TCR-beta repertoires of HTLV-I-associated myelopathy (HAM/TSP) patients, multiple sclerosis patients and healthy controls using UMI-based sequencing. Alongside PBMC samples, the set of 80 to 130 TCR-beta libraries contained longitudinal samples, technical triplicates, and paired CD4+ and CD8+ T-cell subsets that had been sorted. Of the approximately 66 subjects in the cohort, approximately 15 were HAM/TSP patients, approximately 35 were multiple sclerosis patients, and some 20 were healthy controls.

cDNA was synthesized by template-switch 5'RACE using a primer with a 10-nucleotide random unique molecular identifier that tagged each TCR transcript. Every sequencing run yielded over 170 million TCR-beta sequences covering 15-18 subjects. The RNeasy kit was used to extract total RNA. The KAPA Real-time Library Amplification kit was used to amplify TCR-beta VDJ regions with primers targeting the TCR constant region and the 5'RACE anchor. A first PCR added sample indexes and Illumina adaptors, after which a second PCR increased the library yield. The roughly 650 bp TCR product was size-selected on a 2% E-gel SizeSelection system after Ampure bead purification. Before pooling, libraries had their quality checked on a Bioanalyzer, their concentration measured with Qubit, and their quantity determined with the Kapa Library Quantification kit. An Illumina HiSeq 2500 was used to sequence the libraries paired-end at 2 x 150 bp. To increase sequence diversity, about 25-31% phiX was spiked into each library pool. The authors' analysis ran thus. The quality-filtered reads were processed with the UMI-based MiGEC pipeline, whose error correction step removed more than 75% of the raw TCR sequences. VDJ genes were aligned to IMGT germline references, and each clonotype was defined by a unique CDR3 amino acid sequence together with V-J genes. Clonal expansion, Shannon diversity and CDR3 relatedness were evaluated with VDJtools (CalcPairwiseDistances, ClusterSamples), while phylogenetic trees were built in CLCbio workbench. A clone was classed as expanded if it had 8 or more unique UMIs, a cutoff based on coefficient-of-variation modelling across technical triplicates. The raw public reads went through TCRdb reprocessing: fastp at Q25, MiXCR clone calling, in-frame beta chains kept. Duplicate CDR3 protein sequences are folded into a single record with the most common DNA and genes. For this entry, the V and J calls and clone size follow TCRdb and not the study's own pipeline. Recorded for this sample are almost 85,000 distinct CDR3 sequences; just over 2.5% of them occurred a single time. Jointly, the top ten make up about 1% of the sample.

Unsorted PBMC libraries were generated from 2 million PBMCs stored in RNAlater at -80 °C until RNA extraction. Multiple sclerosis patients were enrolled in a US clinical protocol evaluating disease progression by magnetic resonance imaging. Peripheral blood was subjected to Ficoll-Hypaque density gradient centrifugation to isolate PBMCs, which were then cryopreserved in liquid nitrogen. From the germline V gene, CDR1 is SGHRS and CDR2 is YFSETQ. V was cut back by 3 bases and J by 5 bases, leaving a gap of 18 bases between them. The CDR3 goes from the cysteine to the phenylalanine over 15 residues. Only CDR3 DNA remains: 45 bases, in frame from the first base. On the study overall, not on this receptor specifically: No clinical or MRI features were associated with the MS cluster, and the authors said that larger cohorts are needed. Repertoires from 18 of 34 MS patients were grouped by phylogenetic analysis into a cluster of related CDR3 sequences, suggesting a possible repertoire-level signature. TCR clonal expansion was highest in HAM/TSP patients and lowest in MS patients, with MS patients falling below even healthy controls. No identical CDR3 amino acid sequences were found to be shared among expanded clones across subjects, suggesting that TCR-beta repertoires were private in all groups.

Many counts were recorded for this clonotype. Its antigen remains unidentified. No much larger clone exists at a distance of one base, and base qualities are not known. Recombination linked TRBV5-1 to TRBJ2-7; possibly the D gene is TRBD1, per 5 matching bases. Input material: PBMCs. This clonotype was obtained from a woman aged 30 to 39 with multiple sclerosis. The DNA sequence is TGCGCCAGCAGCTCGCTGGGCAGGGTACGGAACGAGCAGTACTTC. It translates to CASSSLGRVRNEQYF.